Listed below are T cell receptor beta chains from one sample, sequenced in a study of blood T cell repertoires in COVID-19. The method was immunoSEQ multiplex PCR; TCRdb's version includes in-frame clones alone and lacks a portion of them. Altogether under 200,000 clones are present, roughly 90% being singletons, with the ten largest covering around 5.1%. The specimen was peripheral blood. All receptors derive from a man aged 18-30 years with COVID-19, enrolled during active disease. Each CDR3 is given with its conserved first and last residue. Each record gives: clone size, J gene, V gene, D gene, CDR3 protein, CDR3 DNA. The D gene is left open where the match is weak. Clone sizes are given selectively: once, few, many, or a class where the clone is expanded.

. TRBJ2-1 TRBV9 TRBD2 CASSDSSSGTYSYNEQFF TGTGCCAGCAGCGATTCCTCTAGCGGGACCTACTCCTACAATGAGCAGTTCTTC
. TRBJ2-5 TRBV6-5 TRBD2 CASRGTSGTFETQYF TGTGCCAGCAGGGGGACTAGCGGGACGTTCGAGACCCAGTACTTC
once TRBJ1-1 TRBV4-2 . CASSQDTGRTEAFF TGTGCCAGCAGCCAAGATACAGGGCGCACTGAAGCTTTCTTT
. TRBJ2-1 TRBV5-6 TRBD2 CASSQLAAFYNEQFF TGTGCCAGCAGCCAACTAGCGGCGTTTTACAATGAGCAGTTCTTC
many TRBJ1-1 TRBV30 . CAWSNNLRTEAFF TGTGCCTGGAGTAACAACCTTCGAACTGAAGCTTTCTTT
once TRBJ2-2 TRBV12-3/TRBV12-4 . CASSSGAGELFF TGTGCCAGCAGCTCAGGGGCCGGGGAGCTGTTTTTT
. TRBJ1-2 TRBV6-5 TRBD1 CASRVIGTGSYGYTF TGTGCCAGCAGGGTGATAGGGACAGGGAGCTATGGCTACACCTTC
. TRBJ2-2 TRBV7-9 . CASSLRRESTGELFF TGTGCCAGCAGCTTAAGAAGGGAGAGCACCGGGGAGCTGTTTTTT
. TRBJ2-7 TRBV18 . CASSPDRIHEQYF TGTGCCAGCTCACCAGACAGGATACACGAGCAGTACTTC
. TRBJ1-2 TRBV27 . CASSPARRGTFYGYTF TGTGCCAGCAGTCCGGCCCGTCGCGGTACTTTCTATGGCTACACCTTC
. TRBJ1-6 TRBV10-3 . CAISESGRRENNSPLHF TGTGCCATCAGTGAGTCAGGGCGGAGGGAAAATAATTCACCCCTCCACTTT
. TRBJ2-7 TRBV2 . CASSDHSRSYEQYF TGTGCCAGCAGTGATCACAGTCGCTCCTACGAGCAGTACTTC
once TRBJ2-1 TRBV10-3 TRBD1 CAISPGTGVYNEQFF TGTGCCATCAGCCCCGGGACAGGGGTGTACAATGAGCAGTTCTTC
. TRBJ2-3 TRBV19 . CASSIAQGWDTQYF TGTGCCAGTAGTATAGCCCAGGGATGGGATACGCAGTATTTT
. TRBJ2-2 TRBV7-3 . CASSATLTGELFF TGTGCCAGCAGCGCGACACTCACCGGGGAGCTGTTTTTT
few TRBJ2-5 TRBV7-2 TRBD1 CASSFTGGETQYF TGTGCCAGCAGCTTTACAGGGGGAGAGACCCAGTACTTC
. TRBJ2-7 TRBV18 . CASSPVGHGIGAYEQYF TGTGCCAGCTCACCAGTGGGCCACGGTATCGGTGCCTACGAGCAGTACTTC
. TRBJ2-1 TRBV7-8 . CASSPRSAWQGIGEQFF TGTGCCAGCAGCCCAAGGTCGGCATGGCAGGGGATTGGTGAGCAGTTCTTC
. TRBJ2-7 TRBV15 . CATSRRGPLYEQYF TGTGCCACCAGCCGGCGGGGCCCCCTCTACGAGCAGTACTTC
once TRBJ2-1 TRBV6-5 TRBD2 CASRAGEFDEQFF TGTGCCAGCAGGGCGGGAGAGTTTGATGAGCAGTTCTTC
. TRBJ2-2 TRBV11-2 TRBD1 CASIVTGGKAGELFF TGTGCCAGCATTGTGACAGGGGGCAAAGCCGGGGAGCTGTTTTTT
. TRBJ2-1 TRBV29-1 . CSVEVRALPYNEQFF TGCAGCGTTGAGGTCAGGGCTCTACCCTACAATGAGCAGTTCTTC
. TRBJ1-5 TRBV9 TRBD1 CASSPDRGGNQPQHF TGTGCCAGCAGCCCGGACAGGGGCGGCAATCAGCCCCAGCATTTT
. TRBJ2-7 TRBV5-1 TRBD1 CASSSRQGAGEQYF TGCGCCAGCAGCTCCCGACAGGGGGCTGGAGAGCAGTACTTC
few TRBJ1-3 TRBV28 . CASSLRDTIYF TGTGCCAGCAGTTTACGGGACACCATATATTTT
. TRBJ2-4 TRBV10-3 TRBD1 CAISEGQGAARLAKNIQYF TGTGCCATCAGTGAGGGTCAGGGGGCGGCCCGGCTAGCCAAAAACATTCAGTACTTC
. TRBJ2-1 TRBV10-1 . CASSQGGSYNEQFF TGCGCCAGCAGTCAAGGGGGCTCCTACAATGAGCAGTTCTTC
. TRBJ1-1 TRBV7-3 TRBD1 CATRQGSNTEAFF TGTGCCACCCGACAGGGGTCGAACACTGAAGCTTTCTTT
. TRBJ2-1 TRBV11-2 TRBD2 CASSLAGLAGVEQFF TGTGCCAGCAGCTTAGCCGGACTAGCGGGAGTCGAGCAGTTCTTC
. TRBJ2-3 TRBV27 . CASSFARTDTQYF TGTGCCAGCAGTTTCGCTCGGACAGATACGCAGTATTTT
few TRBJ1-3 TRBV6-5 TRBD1 CASSRTGTGNTIYF TGTGCCAGCAGCCGGACAGGGACTGGAAACACCATATATTTT
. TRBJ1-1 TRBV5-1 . CASSLVGGGTEAFF TGCGCCAGCAGCTTGGTGGGAGGGGGCACTGAAGCTTTCTTT
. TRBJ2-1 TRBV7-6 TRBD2 CASSLGTSGRLQYEQFF TGTGCCAGCAGCTTAGGGACTAGCGGGAGGTTACAGTATGAGCAGTTCTTC
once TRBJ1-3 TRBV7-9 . CASSLRAGSGNTIYF TGTGCCAGCAGCTTAAGGGCAGGGTCTGGAAACACCATATATTTT
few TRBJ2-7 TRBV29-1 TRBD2 CSAARRGDEQYF TGCAGCGCCGCACGACGGGGGGACGAGCAGTACTTC
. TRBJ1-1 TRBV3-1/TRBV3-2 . CASSSTGNTEAFF TGTGCCAGCAGCTCCACAGGGAACACTGAAGCTTTCTTT
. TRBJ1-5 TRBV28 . CASSLRVSNQPQHF TGTGCCAGCAGTTTACGGGTTAGCAATCAGCCCCAGCATTTT
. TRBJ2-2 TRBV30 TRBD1 CAGAGGTGGVGELFF TGTGCCGGAGCCGGTGGGACAGGGGGTGTCGGGGAGCTGTTTTTT
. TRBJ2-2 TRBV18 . CASLSSGPNTGELFF TGTGCCAGCCTTTCGAGCGGACCGAACACCGGGGAGCTGTTTTTT
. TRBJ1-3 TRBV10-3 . CAILTGVGNTIYF TGTGCCATACTGACGGGGGTCGGAAACACCATATATTTT
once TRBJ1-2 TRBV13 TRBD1 CASSPGQGYGYTF TGTGCCAGCAGCCCCGGACAGGGGTATGGCTACACCTTC
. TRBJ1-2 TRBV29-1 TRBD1 CSGKDRDGYTF TGCAGCGGCAAAGACAGGGATGGCTACACCTTC
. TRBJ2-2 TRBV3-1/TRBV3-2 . CASSQVLTGELFF TGTGCCAGCAGCCAAGTCCTCACCGGGGAGCTGTTTTTT
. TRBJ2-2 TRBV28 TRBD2 CASSSSGRANTGELFF TGTGCCAGCAGTTCTAGCGGGAGGGCGAACACCGGGGAGCTGTTTTTT
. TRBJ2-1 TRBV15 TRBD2 CATSRGAGASYNEQFF TGTGCCACCAGCAGAGGAGCGGGAGCGTCCTACAATGAGCAGTTCTTC
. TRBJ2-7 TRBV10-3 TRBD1 CAIREDRGRVYEQYF TGTGCCATCAGGGAAGACAGGGGACGGGTTTACGAGCAGTACTTC
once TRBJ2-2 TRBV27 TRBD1 CASADPGQSTGELFF TGTGCCAGCGCGGATCCGGGACAGAGCACCGGGGAGCTGTTTTTT
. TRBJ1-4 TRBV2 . CASSEAGADLEKLLF TGTGCCAGCAGTGAAGCGGGGGCTGACCTTGAAAAACTGCTTTTT
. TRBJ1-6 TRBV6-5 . CASRAGNYNSPLHF TGTGCCAGCAGAGCCGGGAACTATAATTCACCCCTCCACTTT
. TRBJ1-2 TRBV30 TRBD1 CAWNPQTGDDGGYTF TGTGCCTGGAATCCCCAAACAGGGGACGATGGTGGCTACACCTTC
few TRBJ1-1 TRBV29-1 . CSVVPIQASSPLNTEAFF TGCAGCGTTGTACCCATCCAGGCGAGCTCGCCCCTGAACACTGAAGCTTTCTTT
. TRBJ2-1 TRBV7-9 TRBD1 CASSGGQGGPGYNEQFF TGTGCCAGCAGCGGAGGACAGGGAGGTCCGGGGTACAATGAGCAGTTCTTC
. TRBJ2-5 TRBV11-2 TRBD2 CASSLNSAGEWGETQYF TGTGCCAGCAGCTTGAATTCGGCGGGAGAGTGGGGTGAGACCCAGTACTTC
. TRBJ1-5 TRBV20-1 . CSASMQVSNQPQHF TGCAGTGCTAGTATGCAGGTTAGCAATCAGCCCCAGCATTTT
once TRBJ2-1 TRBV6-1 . CASSGLPGLPSYNEQFF TGTGCCAGCAGTGGCCTACCGGGACTCCCCTCCTACAATGAGCAGTTCTTC
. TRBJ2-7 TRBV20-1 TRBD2 CSASRLAVSYEQYF TGCAGTGCTAGTCGGCTAGCGGTGTCCTACGAGCAGTACTTC
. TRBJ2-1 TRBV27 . CASSFLAGWSSYNEQFF TGTGCCAGCAGTTTCTTGGCGGGATGGAGCTCCTACAATGAGCAGTTCTTC